This record looks at one T cell receptor beta chain sequence and its context. These data are taken from a study of cytomegalovirus exposure and HLA in healthy donors. In the PCR, 60 Vbeta and 13 Jbeta primers were used. The method was immunoSEQ multiplex PCR; TCRdb's version includes in-frame clones alone and lacks a portion of them. The sample has about 220,000 clones, more than 65% seen once. The V gene end was trimmed by 1 base and the J gene end by 4 bases; junction bases not matched to a gene: 3. This CDR3 has 15 amino acids. CDR1 SEHNR and CDR2 FQNEAQ come from the germline V gene (reference sequence).

The J gene is TRBJ1-1, the V gene TRBV7-9; 10 positions agree with TRBD1. The clonotype was recovered from a woman in her twenties or thirties in good health and CMV-seronegative. Sequenced input: PBMCs. Here the CDR3 reads CASSLVRTGGTEAFF. The DNA of the CDR3 is TGTGCCAGCAGCTTAGTTCGGACAGGGGGCACTGAAGCTTTCTTT.